The next 12 T cell receptor beta chains were all read from a single sample in a study of graft-versus-host responses after intestinal transplantation. The protocol was immunoSEQ multiplex PCR, while the TCRdb copy is restricted to in-frame clones and leaves out a portion. This table has 35,000 to 50,000 clones, 93% appearing once. These receptors' antigens are unknown. Sample: unstimulated CD8+ T cells sorted from spleen or lymph node cells, taken before transplant. These receptors were taken from a human donor who was the organ donor for an intestinal transplant.

V usage is TRBV7-3 and J usage is TRBJ2-2, with no clear D. The germline V and J ends were trimmed by 2 bases and 5 bases, with 6 bases remaining between them. The germline V gene has CDR1 SGHTA and CDR2 FQGTGA. This CDR3 spans 13 amino acids. CDR3 sequence (DNA): TGTGCCAGCAGCTTAGAAGGGACCGGGGAGCTGTTTTTT. It specifies CASSLEGTGELFF.

Concerning this clone itself: The identical CDR3 is also encoded by other nucleotide sequences in the sample. This sequence joins TRBV7-9 and TRBJ2-5, with D maybe TRBD1 (7 bases). The CDR3 runs 16 residues. The germline CDR1 and CDR2 sequences are SEHNR and FQNEAQ (reference sequence). V was trimmed by 1 base and J by 5 bases, leaving 17 bases between them. CDR3 residues: CASSLVGRGAEETQYF. The CDR3 DNA is TGTGCCAGCAGCTTAGTTGGCAGGGGGGCTGAGGAGACCCAGTACTTC. Combining the CDR3 with reference TRBV7-9 and TRBJ2-5 gives the whole variable domain DTGVSQNPRHKITKRGQNVTFRCDPISEHNRLYWYRQTLGQGPEFLTYFQNEAQLEKSRLLSDRFSAERPKGSFSTLEIQRTEQGDSAMYLCASSLVGRGAEETQYFGPGTRLLVL.

The chain couples TRBV13 to TRBJ1-3; D gene unclear. The CDR3 loop spans 14 amino acids. The V gene's germline CDR1 is PRHDT and CDR2 FYEKMQ (reference sequence). Deletions cut 4 bases from V and 4 bases from J, with 11 bases between. The CDR3 DNA reads as TGTGCCAGCAGCTCGGCGGGCTGGGGAAACACCATATATTTT. As protein: CASSSAGWGNTIYF.

This chain joins TRBV27 and TRBJ2-3; 10 bases line up with TRBD2. This CDR3 has 15 residues. V lost 5 bases, J lost 4 bases, and 6 bases stayed unmatched. Germline V gives CDR1 MNHEY, CDR2 SMNVEV (reference sequence). The CDR3 sequence is CASSPLAGVADTQYF. The CDR3 DNA reads as TGTGCCAGCAGTCCCCTAGCGGGAGTCGCAGATACGCAGTATTTT.

The chain links TRBV5-6 to TRBJ2-7, with D unclear. V was clipped by 2 bases and J by 2 bases, with 11 bases between them. The CDR3 sequence is 14 residues long. From germline, CDR1 is SGHDT and CDR2 YYEEEE. CDR3 residues: CASSFNPGTYEQYF. CDR3 nucleotides: TGTGCCAGCAGCTTTAACCCGGGTACCTACGAGCAGTACTTC. The variable domain in full, with the rest retrieved from reference TRBV5-6 and TRBJ2-7, is DAGVTQSPTHLIKTRGQQVTLRCSPKSGHDTVSWYQQALGQGPQFIFQYYEEEERQRGNFPDRFSGHQFPNYSSELNVNALLLGDSALYLCASSFNPGTYEQYFGPGTRLTVT.

This sequence joins TRBV27 and TRBJ2-7; 8 nucleotides line up with TRBD2. Germline V gene sequence: CDR1 MNHEY, CDR2 SMNVEV (reference sequence). The CDR3 has 14 residues. With 2 bases clipped from V and 0 bases from J, the junction kept 0 bases outside the gene matches. The CDR3 DNA reads TGTGCCAGCAGTTTACTAGCGGGCTCCTACGAGCAGTACTTC. This gives the protein CASSLLAGSYEQYF.

The V gene is TRBV5-6, the J gene TRBJ1-6; possible D gene TRBD1, 6 bases. The CDR3 length is 17 residues. Per germline, CDR1 SGHDT and CDR2 YYEEEE. V was clipped by 4 bases and J by 6 bases, with 20 bases between them. CDR3: CASSLLGQGWVNSPLHF. In nucleotides, the CDR3 is TGTGCCAGCAGCCTCTTAGGCCAGGGGTGGGTTAATTCACCCCTCCACTTT.

J is TRBJ1-2 and V is TRBV14; 9 bases fit TRBD1. This CDR3 is built from 15 residues. Germline V gene sequence: CDR1 SGHDN, CDR2 FVKESK. The V gene end was trimmed by 3 bases and the J gene end by 3 bases; junction bases not matched to a gene: 5. The CDR3 DNA is TGTGCCAGCAGCCAGGGGACAGGGAAGTACTATGGCTACACCTTC. This sequence encodes CASSQGTGKYYGYTF.

The chain carries TRBV7-8 and TRBJ1-1; no clear D. Germline CDR1 and CDR2: SGHVS and FQNEAQ. This CDR3 is 11 amino acids long. V shed 3 bases and J shed 8 bases, with 7 bases lying between them. In DNA, the CDR3 is TGTGCCAGCAGCTTGGGCAGGGAAGCTTTCTTT. Protein product: CASSLGREAFF.

V usage is TRBV5-6 and J usage is TRBJ1-2; D uncertain. Trimming cost V 3 bases and J 14 bases, with 17 bases left between them. The CDR3 consists of 12 residues. Looked up from germline, CDR1 is SGHDT and CDR2 is YYEEEE. Written as DNA, the CDR3 is TGTGCCAGCAGCTCTGGGGAGTCGAGTAGGACCTTC. This sequence encodes CASSSGESSRTF. Together with reference TRBV5-6 and TRBJ1-2, the CDR3 gives the full variable domain: DAGVTQSPTHLIKTRGQQVTLRCSPKSGHDTVSWYQQALGQGPQFIFQYYEEEERQRGNFPDRFSGHQFPNYSSELNVNALLLGDSALYLCASSSGESSRTFGSGTRLTVV.

As to this clone: Likely a read error: the CDR3 ends without its conserved phenylalanine or tryptophan. The DNA is left out, because the CDR3 cannot be placed on it with certainty; the CDR3 is given as TCRdb lists it. CDR3 region: CASSLFRPRL. The chain uses TRBV18 and TRBJ2-4. A total of 10 residues make up the CDR3, ends included. CDR1 is KGHSH, CDR2 LQKENI, per germline.

This clone was seen only once. The chain combines TRBV7-2 with TRBJ2-1, with a weak D call TRBD2 (5 bases). Germline V gene lookup returns CDR1 SGHTA and CDR2 FQGNSA. V was cut by 3 bases and J by 6 bases, with 12 bases left in between. The CDR3 is 14 amino acids. Written as DNA, the CDR3 is TGTGCCAGCAGCTTTCCGGGAAGCTTCAATGAGCAGTTCTTC. It is translated as CASSFPGSFNEQFF.